The clone carrying this T cell receptor beta chain was counted many times. Its specificity is unknown. The data derive from a study of T cell repertoires in cytomegalovirus infection. Looking at the study overall: A matching HLA type, together with CMV infection, was signaled by public TCR beta signatures. Study-level results: Pooled public TCR beta family frequency picked out CMV carriers with the relevant HLA. The study found HLA-C-restricted CMV-specific TCR beta clonotypes dominating the ex vivo response.

V was pared by 2 bases and J by 5 bases, with 9 bases between. Germline values: CDR1 MNHEY, CDR2 SMNVEV (reference sequence). The CDR3 is 13 amino acids. MiXCR was run by TCRdb on the reads, yielding one entry per CDR3 protein. The sample has 65,000 to 90,000 distinct CDR3 sequences; roughly 3.7% are singletons. The sample consisted of PBMCs. This chain uses TRBV27 with TRBJ1-1; tentatively, D is TRBD1 (5 bases). This clonotype was sampled from a human donor in good health (CMV status not recorded). Some clones in this sample may be carry-over from other donors' samples. The CDR3 is CASSLKGRTEAFF. DNA for the CDR3: TGTGCCAGCAGTTTAAAGGGACGAACTGAAGCTTTCTTT.